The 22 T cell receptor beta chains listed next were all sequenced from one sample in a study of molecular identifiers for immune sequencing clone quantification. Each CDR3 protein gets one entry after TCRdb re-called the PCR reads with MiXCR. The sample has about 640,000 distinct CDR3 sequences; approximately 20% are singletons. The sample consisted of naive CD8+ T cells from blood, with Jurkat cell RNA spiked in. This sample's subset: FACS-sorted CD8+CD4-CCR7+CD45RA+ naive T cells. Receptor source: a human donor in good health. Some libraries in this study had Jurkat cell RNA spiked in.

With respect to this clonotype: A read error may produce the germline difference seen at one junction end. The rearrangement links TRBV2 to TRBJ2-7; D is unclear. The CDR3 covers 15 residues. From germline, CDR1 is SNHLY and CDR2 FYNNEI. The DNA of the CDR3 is TGTGCCAGCAGTGAAAGGGCAGCCGATACCTACGGGCAGTACTTC. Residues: CASSERAADTYGQYF.

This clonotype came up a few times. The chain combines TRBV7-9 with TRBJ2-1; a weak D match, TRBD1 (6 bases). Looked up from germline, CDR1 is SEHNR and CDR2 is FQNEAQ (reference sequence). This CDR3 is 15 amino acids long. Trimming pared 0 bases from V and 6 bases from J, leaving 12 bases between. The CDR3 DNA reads TGTGCCAGCAGCTTAGCACAGGGTAGAAGCAATGAGCAGTTCTTC. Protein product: CASSLAQGRSNEQFF.

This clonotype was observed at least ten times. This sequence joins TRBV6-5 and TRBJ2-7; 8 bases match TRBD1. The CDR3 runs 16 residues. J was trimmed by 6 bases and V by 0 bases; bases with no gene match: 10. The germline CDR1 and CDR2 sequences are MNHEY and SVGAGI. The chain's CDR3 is CASSYSGLTGASEQYF. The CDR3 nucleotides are TGTGCCAGCAGTTACTCGGGGCTGACAGGGGCGAGCGAGCAGTACTTC.

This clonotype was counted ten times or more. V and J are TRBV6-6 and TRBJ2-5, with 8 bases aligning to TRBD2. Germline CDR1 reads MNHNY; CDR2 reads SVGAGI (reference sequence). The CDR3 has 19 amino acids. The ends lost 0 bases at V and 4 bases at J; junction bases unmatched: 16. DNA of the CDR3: TGTGCCAGCAGTTACTCAGGGTTCGAAACTAGCGGATATTCAGAGACCCAGTACTTC. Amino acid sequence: CASSYSGFETSGYSETQYF.

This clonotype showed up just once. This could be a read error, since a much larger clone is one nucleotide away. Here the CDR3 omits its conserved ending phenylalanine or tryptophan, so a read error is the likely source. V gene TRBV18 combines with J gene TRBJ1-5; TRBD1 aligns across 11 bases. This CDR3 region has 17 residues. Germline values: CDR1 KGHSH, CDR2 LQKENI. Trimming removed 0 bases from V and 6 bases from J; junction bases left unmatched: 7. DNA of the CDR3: TGTGCCAGCTCACCACCTGGGACAGGGGGAATAAGTCAGCCCCAGCATTCT. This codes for CASSPPGTGGISQPQHS.

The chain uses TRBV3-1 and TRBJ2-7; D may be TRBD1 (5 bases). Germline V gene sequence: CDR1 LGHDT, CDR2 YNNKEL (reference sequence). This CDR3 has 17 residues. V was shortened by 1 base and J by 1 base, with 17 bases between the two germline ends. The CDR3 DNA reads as TGTGCCAGCAGCCAAGGGGAAAGGTTGCAGGGATCCTACGAGCAGTACTTC. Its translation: CASSQGERLQGSYEQYF.

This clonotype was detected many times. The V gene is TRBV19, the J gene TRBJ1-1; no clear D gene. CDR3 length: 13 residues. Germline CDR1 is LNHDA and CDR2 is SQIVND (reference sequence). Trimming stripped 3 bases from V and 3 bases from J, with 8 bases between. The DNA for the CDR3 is TGTGCCAGTAGTATGCTTTCGGACACTGAAGCTTTCTTT. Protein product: CASSMLSDTEAFF. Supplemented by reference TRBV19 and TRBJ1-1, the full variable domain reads DGGITQSPKYLFRKEGQNVTLSCEQNLNHDAMYWYRQDPGQGLRLIYYSQIVNDFQKGDIAEGYSVSREKKESFPLTVTSAQKNPTAFYLCASSMLSDTEAFFGQGTRLTVV.

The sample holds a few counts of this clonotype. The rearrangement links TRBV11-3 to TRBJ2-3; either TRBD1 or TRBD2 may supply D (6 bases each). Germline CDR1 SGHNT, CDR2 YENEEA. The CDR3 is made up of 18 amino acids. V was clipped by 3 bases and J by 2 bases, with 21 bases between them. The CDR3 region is CASSFQGGGGGITDTQYF. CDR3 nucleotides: TGTGCCAGCAGCTTCCAAGGGGGAGGAGGCGGTATCACAGATACGCAGTATTTT.

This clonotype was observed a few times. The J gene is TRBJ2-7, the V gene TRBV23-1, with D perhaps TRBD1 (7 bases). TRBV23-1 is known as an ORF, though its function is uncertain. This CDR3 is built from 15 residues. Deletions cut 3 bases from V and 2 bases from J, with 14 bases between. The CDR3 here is CASSHAGQKTYEQYF. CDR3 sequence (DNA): TGCGCCAGCAGTCACGCGGGACAGAAAACCTACGAGCAGTACTTC.

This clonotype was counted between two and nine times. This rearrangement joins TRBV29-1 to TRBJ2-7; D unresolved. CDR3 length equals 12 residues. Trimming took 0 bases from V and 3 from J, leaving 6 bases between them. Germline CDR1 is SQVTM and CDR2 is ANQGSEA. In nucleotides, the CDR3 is TGCAGCGTTGAAGACCCGTTCTACGAGCAGTACTTC. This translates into CSVEDPFYEQYF.

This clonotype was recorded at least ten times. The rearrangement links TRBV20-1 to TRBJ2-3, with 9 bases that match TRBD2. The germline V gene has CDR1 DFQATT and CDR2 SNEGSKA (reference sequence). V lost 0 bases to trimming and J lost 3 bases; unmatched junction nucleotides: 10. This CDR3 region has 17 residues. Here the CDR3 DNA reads TGCAGTGCTAGAGATGGGCTAGCGGGACTATTGACAGATACGCAGTATTTT. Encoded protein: CSARDGLAGLLTDTQYF.

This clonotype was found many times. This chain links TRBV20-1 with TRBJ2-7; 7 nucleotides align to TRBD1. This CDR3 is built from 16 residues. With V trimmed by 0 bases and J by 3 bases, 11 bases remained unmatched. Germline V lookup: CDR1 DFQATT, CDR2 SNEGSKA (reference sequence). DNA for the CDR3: TGCAGTGCTAGAGATCAGGACAGGATCGCGGACTACGAGCAGTACTTC. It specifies CSARDQDRIADYEQYF.

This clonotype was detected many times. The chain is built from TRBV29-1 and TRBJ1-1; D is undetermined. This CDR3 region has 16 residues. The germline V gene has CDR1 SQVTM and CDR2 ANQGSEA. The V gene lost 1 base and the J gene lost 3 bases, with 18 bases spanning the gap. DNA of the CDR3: TGCAGCGTTGAAGGGACTCATTCCGCGAAGGACACTGAAGCTTTCTTT. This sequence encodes CSVEGTHSAKDTEAFF.

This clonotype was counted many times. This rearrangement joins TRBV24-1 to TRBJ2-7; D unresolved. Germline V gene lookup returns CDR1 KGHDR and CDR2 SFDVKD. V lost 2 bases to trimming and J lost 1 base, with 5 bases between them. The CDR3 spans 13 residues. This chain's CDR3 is CATSDSYSYEQYF. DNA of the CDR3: TGTGCCACCAGTGATTCCTATTCCTACGAGCAGTACTTC.

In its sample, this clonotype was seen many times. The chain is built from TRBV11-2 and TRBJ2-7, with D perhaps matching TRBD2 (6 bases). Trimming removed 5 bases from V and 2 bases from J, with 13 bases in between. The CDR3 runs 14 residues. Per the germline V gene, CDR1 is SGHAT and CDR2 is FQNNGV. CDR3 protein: CASSMRLETYEQYF. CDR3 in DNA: TGTGCCAGCAGCATGCGACTAGAGACCTACGAGCAGTACTTC.

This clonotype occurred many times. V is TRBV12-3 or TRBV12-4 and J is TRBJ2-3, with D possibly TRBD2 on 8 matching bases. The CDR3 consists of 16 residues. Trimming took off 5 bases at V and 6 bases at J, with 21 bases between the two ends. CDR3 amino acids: CASSPTGTSLLDTQYF. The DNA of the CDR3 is TGTGCCAGCAGTCCGACAGGGACTAGTCTCTTGGATACGCAGTATTTT.

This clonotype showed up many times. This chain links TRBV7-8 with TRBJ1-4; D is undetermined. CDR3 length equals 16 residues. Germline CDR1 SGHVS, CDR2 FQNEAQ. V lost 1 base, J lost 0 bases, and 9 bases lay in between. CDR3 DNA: TGTGCCAGCAGCTTAGTCAGGCGAACAACTAATGAAAAACTGTTTTTT. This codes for CASSLVRRTTNEKLFF.

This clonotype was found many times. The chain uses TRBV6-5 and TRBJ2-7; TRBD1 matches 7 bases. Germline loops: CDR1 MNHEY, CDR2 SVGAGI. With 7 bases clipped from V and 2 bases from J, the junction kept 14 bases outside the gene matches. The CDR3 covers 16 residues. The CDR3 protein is CASTYPGAGGTYEQYF. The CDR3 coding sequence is TGTGCCAGCACTTATCCCGGGGCAGGGGGTACCTACGAGCAGTACTTC.

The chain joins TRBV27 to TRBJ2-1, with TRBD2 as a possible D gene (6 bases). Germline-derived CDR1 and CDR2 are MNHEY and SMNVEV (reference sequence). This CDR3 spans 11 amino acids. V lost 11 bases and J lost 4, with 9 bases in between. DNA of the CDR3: TGTGCCGCGGGGCAGTACAATGAGCAGTTCTTC. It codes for CAAGQYNEQFF.

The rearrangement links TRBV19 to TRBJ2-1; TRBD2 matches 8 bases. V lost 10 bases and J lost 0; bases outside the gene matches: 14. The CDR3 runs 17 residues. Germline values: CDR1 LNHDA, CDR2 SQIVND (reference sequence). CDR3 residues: CATRAGGALSSYNEQFF. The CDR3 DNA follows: TGTGCCACTCGAGCCGGGGGGGCGTTAAGCTCCTACAATGAGCAGTTCTTC.

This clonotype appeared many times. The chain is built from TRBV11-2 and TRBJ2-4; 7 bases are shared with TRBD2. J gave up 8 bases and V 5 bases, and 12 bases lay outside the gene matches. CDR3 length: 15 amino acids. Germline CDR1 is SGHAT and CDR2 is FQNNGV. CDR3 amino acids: CASSPVPGGKDIQYF. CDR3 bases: TGTGCCAGCAGCCCGGTCCCGGGGGGAAAGGACATTCAGTACTTC.

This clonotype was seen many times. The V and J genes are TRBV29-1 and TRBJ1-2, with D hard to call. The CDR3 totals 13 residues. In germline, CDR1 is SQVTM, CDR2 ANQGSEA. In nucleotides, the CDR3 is TGCAGTCTTCGAGACATCAACGACTATGGCTACACCTTC. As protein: CSLRDINDYGYTF.